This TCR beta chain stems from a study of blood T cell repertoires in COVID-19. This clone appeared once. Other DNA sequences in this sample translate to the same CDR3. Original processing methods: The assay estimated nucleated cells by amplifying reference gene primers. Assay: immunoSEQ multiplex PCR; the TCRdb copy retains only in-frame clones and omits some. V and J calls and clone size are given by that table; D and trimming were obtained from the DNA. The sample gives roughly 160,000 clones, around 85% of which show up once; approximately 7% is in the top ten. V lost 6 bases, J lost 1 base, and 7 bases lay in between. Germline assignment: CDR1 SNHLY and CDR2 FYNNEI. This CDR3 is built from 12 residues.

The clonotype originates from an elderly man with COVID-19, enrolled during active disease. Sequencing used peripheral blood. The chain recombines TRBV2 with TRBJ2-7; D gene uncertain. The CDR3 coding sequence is TGTGCCAGCAGCTACAGTTCCTACGAGCAGTACTTC. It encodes CASSYSSYEQYF.